Sequencing of this T cell receptor (beta chain) was carried out in a study of beta chain features in type 1 diabetes. The isolated RNA, all of it, was reverse transcribed, so expressed TCRB transcripts were what got sequenced. The assay was immunoSEQ multiplex PCR, and TCRdb's table has in-frame clones only and misses some. Of some 640,000 clones in the sample, around an eighth were seen once. For this clone: Its antigen is currently unknown.

Trimming left V 0 bases short and J 0 bases short, with 10 bases between. Germline lookup yields CDR1 SGDLS and CDR2 YYNGEE. CDR3 length: 16 residues. Study conclusions and caveats: cDNA sequencing could over-represent cells with high TCR expression. Across all four CD4+ subsets, people with type 1 diabetes showed modestly shorter TCRB CDR3s. Any HLA effect on TCRB rearrangement was left unresolved by small sub-analyses. Reduced insertions and increased deletions marked VDJ junctions in type 1 diabetes patients. In the patient group, naive, central memory and Treg TCRB repertoires seemed more alike than in the healthy donor group.

This clonotype was sampled from a man aged 18 to 35 with type 1 diabetes. Sequencing was performed on naive CD4+ T cells from blood. The gene calls are TRBV9 and TRBJ1-3; a possible D gene is TRBD1 (5 bases). The CDR3: CASSVGGALSGNTIYF. CDR3 DNA sequence: TGTGCCAGCAGCGTAGGAGGGGCCCTCTCTGGAAACACCATATATTTT.